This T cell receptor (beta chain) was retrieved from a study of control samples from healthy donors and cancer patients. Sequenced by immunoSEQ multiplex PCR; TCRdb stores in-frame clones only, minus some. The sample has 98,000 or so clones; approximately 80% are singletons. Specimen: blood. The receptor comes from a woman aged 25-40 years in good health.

CDR3 nucleotide sequence: TGCGCCAGCAGCTTGGCCGGGACAATGAACACTGAAGCTTTCTTT. Protein product: CASSLAGTMNTEAFF. The chain uses TRBV5-1 and TRBJ1-1; a weak D match, TRBD1 (6 bases). CDR3 size: 15 residues. Germline loops: CDR1 SGHRS, CDR2 YFSETQ. The germline V and J ends were trimmed by 0 bases and 0 bases, with 9 bases remaining between them.